The sequence of this TCR beta chain was determined in a study of T-cell memory formation after mild COVID-19 (dated by TCRdb to the early 2020s). In terms of the full investigation: TCR sequence clusters from the two donors were largely donor specific. T-cell clones expanding and contracting after mild COVID-19 in two donors were tracked by longitudinal TCRalpha and TCRbeta repertoire sequencing. The cohort was made up of two young adult volunteers, one female and one male, who were previously healthy.

PBMCs were isolated by Ficoll-Paque density gradient centrifugation. The CDR3 starts with the cysteine, ends with the phenylalanine, and has 15 residues. The DNA shown is the 45-base CDR3, in frame from base 1. Sequences SGHVS (CDR1) and FQNEAQ (CDR2) are obtained from the germline V gene. V and J lose 5 bases and 0 bases, and a span of 10 bases separates them. The research as a whole found: Contracting CD4+ clones appeared mostly in the CM and EM memory subsets, whereas CD8+ clones were enriched in EMRA. Balanced CD4/CD8 phenotypes were observed for clones contracting from day 15 to 85, whereas a bias towards CD4+ was observed for a second wave of clones expanding from day 15 to 37. Only a couple of mild cases were covered by the study, and larger cohorts that include severe cases with pre-infection samples were considered necessary. SARS-CoV-2 specificity of the second-wave clones peaking on day 37 was not confirmed. Some responding clones were found in pre-infection memory, which suggests that pre-existing cross-reactive memory T cells took part in the SARS-CoV-2 response.

This clonotype has a single count. What this receptor recognizes is not known. Per-base quality was not reported, and no clone a single base away is much larger than it. The instrument was an Illumina NovaSeq 6000. cDNA libraries for TCRalpha and TCRbeta were prepared by 5'RACE using constant-segment primers, with sample barcodes and unique molecular identifiers added. Trizol reagent was used to extract RNA from every sample. Libraries were amplified in two PCR steps, with a second sample barcode and Illumina TruSeq adapters added in the second step. The libraries were sequenced on an Illumina NovaSeq using 2 x 150 bp paired-end reads. Per the original workflow: The reads were demultiplexed and collapsed into UMI-guided consensus sequences using migec v1.2.7. Using mixcr v2.1.11, the UMI consensuses were aligned to TRA and TRB V and J templates and assembled into clonotypes. Expanded or contracted clonotypes were those called significant by both edgeR and NoisET, with noise models trained on biological replicates. For edgeR calls, the thresholds were a false discovery rate-adjusted p below 0.01 and a log2 fold-change of 1. As an exploratory analysis of dynamics, max-normalized trajectories of the 1000 most abundant clonotypes were examined with PCA combined with hierarchical clustering. Separately sequenced CD4+ and CD8+ repertoires were used to assign a CD4 or CD8 phenotype to each responding clone. TCRdb redid the processing of the public reads, applying fastp at Q25 and MiXCR, and retained in-frame beta chains. Each CDR3 protein appears once, grouped with its most common genes and DNA. In this record, the V and J calls reflect TCRdb's handling and not the investigators' own analysis. This sample comprises 450,000 or so distinct CDR3 sequences, around 19% of them detected only once. Of the sample, more than 8% falls within the top ten clones.

The receptor was derived from an adult woman who had mild COVID-19 (a few samples of this study predate the infection). The sample titles of this study are shuffled in the database, so cell type and time point are left out; the donor was told from shared clones. The chain employs TRBV7-8 and TRBJ1-4, with no reliable assignment of the D segment. Sequenced sample: PBMCs or a T cell subset sorted from them (not recorded which). CDR3 region: CASSAGRATNEKLFF. The sequence in DNA is TGTGCCAGCAGCGCTGGACGGGCAACTAATGAAAAACTGTTTTTT. Extended through the reference TRBV7-8 and TRBJ1-4 proteins, this CDR3 yields the full variable domain: GAGVSQSPRYKVAKRGQDVALRCDPISGHVSLFWYQQALGQGPEFLTYFQNEAQLDKSGLPSDRFFAERPEGSVSTLKIQRTQQEDSAVYLCASSAGRATNEKLFFGSGTQLSVL.